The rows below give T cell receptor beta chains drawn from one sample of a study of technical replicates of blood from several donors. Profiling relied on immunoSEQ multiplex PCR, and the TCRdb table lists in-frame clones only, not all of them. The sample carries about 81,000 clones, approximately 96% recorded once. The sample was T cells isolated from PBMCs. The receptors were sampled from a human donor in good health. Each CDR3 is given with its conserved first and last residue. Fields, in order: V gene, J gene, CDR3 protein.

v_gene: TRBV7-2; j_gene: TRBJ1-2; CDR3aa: CASSPDSPYGYTF
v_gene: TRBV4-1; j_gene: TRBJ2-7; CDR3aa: CASSPGRGSYEQYF
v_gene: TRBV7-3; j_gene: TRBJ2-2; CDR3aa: CASSLGLAGRRTGELFF
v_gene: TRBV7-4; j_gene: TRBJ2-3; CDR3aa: CASRPKRGTTGVKSTDTQYF
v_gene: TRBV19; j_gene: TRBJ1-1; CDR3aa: CASSIGARVNTEAFF
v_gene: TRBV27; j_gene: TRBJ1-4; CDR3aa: CASSRAGTTNEKLFF
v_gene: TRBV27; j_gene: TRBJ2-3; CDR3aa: CASSGQWGTDTQYF
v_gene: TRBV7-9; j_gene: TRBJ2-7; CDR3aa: CASSSWREGLYEQYF
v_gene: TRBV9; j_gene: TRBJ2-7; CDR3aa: CASSDEREAYEQYF
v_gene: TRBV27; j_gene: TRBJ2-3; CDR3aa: CASTLERSSTDTQYF
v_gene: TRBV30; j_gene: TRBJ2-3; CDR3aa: CAWSVLRGGKGTDTQYF
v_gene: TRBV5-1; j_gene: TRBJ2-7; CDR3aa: CASSLALENYEQYF
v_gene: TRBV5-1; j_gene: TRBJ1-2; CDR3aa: CASSGGTGRYYGYTF
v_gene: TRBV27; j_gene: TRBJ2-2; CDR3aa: CASSLANTGELFF
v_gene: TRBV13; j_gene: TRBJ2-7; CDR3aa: CASSLGGLLEQYF
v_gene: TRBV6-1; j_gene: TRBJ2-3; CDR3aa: CASSRLAGSTDTQYF
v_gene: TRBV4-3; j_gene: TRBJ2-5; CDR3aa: CASSQVWTSGKETQYF
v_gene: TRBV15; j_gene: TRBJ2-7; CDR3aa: CATSSLGTGGVEQYF
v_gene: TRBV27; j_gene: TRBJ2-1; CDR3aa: CASSFPGSSYNEQFF
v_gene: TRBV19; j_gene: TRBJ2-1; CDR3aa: CASSTRTSGHSYNEQFF
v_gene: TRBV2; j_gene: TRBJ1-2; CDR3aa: CAAPGTGTGYGYTF
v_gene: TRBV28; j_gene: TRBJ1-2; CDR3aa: CASSLAGTGKFNYGYTF
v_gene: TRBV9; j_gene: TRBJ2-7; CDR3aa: CASSVFQSGSSYEQYF
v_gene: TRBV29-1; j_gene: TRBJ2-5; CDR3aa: CSVELAGLGLETQYF
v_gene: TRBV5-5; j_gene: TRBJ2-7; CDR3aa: CASSRELAEAYEQYF
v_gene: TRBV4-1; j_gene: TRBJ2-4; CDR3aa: CASSWTGGDIQYF
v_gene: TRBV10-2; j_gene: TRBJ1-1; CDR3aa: CASSEPTGLNTEAFF
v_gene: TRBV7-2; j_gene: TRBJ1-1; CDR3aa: CASRGLEAFF
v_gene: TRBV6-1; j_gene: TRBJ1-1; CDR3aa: CASSLGGLGAFF
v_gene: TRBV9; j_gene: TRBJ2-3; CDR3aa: CASSKRGQGTDTQYF
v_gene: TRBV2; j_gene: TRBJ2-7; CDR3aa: CASSEPPLAIREQYF
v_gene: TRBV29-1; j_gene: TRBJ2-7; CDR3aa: CSVGTHTFYEQYF
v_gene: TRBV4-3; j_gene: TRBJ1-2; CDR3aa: CASSQGEDRRNYGYTF